This is a list of T cell receptor beta chains from one sample in a study of T cell responses to AZD1222 COVID-19 vaccine. Profiling relied on immunoSEQ multiplex PCR, and the TCRdb table lists in-frame clones only, not all of them. The profile shows some 130,000 clones, roughly 89% of them singletons. Sequencing used peripheral blood, obtained on day 0 of AZD1222 vaccination. Source of these receptors: an adult in good health. CDR3s include the opening cysteine and the closing phenylalanine or tryptophan. Fields, in order: D gene, clone size, V gene, J gene, CDR3 DNA, CDR3 protein. D genes are given only for firm matches. Rows may omit the clone size; those that give it use once, few, many or a size class.

D: NA; size: NA; V: TRBV6-1; J: TRBJ1-1; DNA: TGTGCCAGCAGTGAAATTTTTAATCGGCCTCGCCCCACTGAAGCTTTCTTT; CDR3: CASSEIFNRPRPTEAFF
D: NA; size: NA; V: TRBV27; J: TRBJ2-5; DNA: TGTGCCAGCAAGGAAGGGGAAGCGGGGACACAAGAGACCCAGTACTTC; CDR3: CASKEGEAGTQETQYF
D: TRBD1; size: NA; V: TRBV7-9; J: TRBJ1-3; DNA: TGTGCCAGCAGCTTGGGACAGGTCTCTGGAAACACCATATATTTT; CDR3: CASSLGQVSGNTIYF
D: TRBD1; size: NA; V: TRBV6-5; J: TRBJ1-1; DNA: TGTGCCAGCAGTTACCGCACCGGGACAGGTTCTAGTCAAGCTTTCTTT; CDR3: CASSYRTGTGSSQAFF
D: TRBD1; size: NA; V: TRBV7-8; J: TRBJ1-4; DNA: TGTGCCAGCAGCCCCCGACAGGGGAGGACGGCTAATGAAAAACTGTTTTTT; CDR3: CASSPRQGRTANEKLFF
D: NA; size: NA; V: TRBV19; J: TRBJ1-5; DNA: TGTGCCAGTACGCTCCGGCGGCAGGGGTTAGGTCAGCCCCAGCATTTT; CDR3: CASTLRRQGLGQPQHF
D: NA; size: NA; V: TRBV6-6; J: TRBJ1-2; DNA: TGTGCCAGCAGTTCAGTGGGTCTAACGTGGGATGGCTACACCTTC; CDR3: CASSSVGLTWDGYTF
D: TRBD1; size: NA; V: TRBV2; J: TRBJ1-5; DNA: TGTGCCAGCAGTGATAACCGGGACAGAGGCCCCAATCAGCCCCAGCATTTT; CDR3: CASSDNRDRGPNQPQHF
D: TRBD1; size: once; V: TRBV7-2; J: TRBJ2-7; DNA: TGTGCCAGCAGCTCCGGGACAGCCCCCTACGAGCAGTACTTC; CDR3: CASSSGTAPYEQYF
D: NA; size: NA; V: TRBV20-1; J: TRBJ1-1; DNA: TGCAGTGCTAGTCTCCCCGGGAACACTGAAGCTTTCTTT; CDR3: CSASLPGNTEAFF
D: TRBD1; size: once; V: TRBV7-9; J: TRBJ2-7; DNA: TGTGCCAGCAGCCGAACGGACAGGTTCTACGAGCAGTACTTC; CDR3: CASSRTDRFYEQYF
D: NA; size: once; V: TRBV10-3; J: TRBJ1-2; DNA: TGTGCCATCAGTGAAATTGGACAGACCCGCTATGGCTACACCTTC; CDR3: CAISEIGQTRYGYTF
D: NA; size: NA; V: TRBV5-1; J: TRBJ2-3; DNA: TGCGCCAGCAACACCGGCGGTTTGACAGATACGCAGTATTTT; CDR3: CASNTGGLTDTQYF
D: TRBD1; size: NA; V: TRBV28; J: TRBJ1-1; DNA: TGTGCCAGCAGTCTAGACAGGGTGAACACTGAAGCTTTCTTT; CDR3: CASSLDRVNTEAFF
D: TRBD2; size: NA; V: TRBV7-7; J: TRBJ2-2; DNA: TGTGCCAGCAGCACCGGACTAGCGGGAGCCGTAAACACCGGGGAGCTGTTTTTT; CDR3: CASSTGLAGAVNTGELFF
D: TRBD1; size: NA; V: TRBV19; J: TRBJ1-1; DNA: TGTGCCAGTAGATACCCGGACAGGGGATTTACTGAAGCTTTCTTT; CDR3: CASRYPDRGFTEAFF
D: NA; size: NA; V: TRBV10-2; J: TRBJ1-1; DNA: TGCGCCAGCAGTGAGCGGCAGGGGAACACTGAAGCTTTCTTT; CDR3: CASSERQGNTEAFF
D: NA; size: NA; V: TRBV28; J: TRBJ1-2; DNA: TGTGCCAGCAGTTTATTCGCGGCAGTATCATGGGGCTACACCTTC; CDR3: CASSLFAAVSWGYTF
D: NA; size: NA; V: TRBV6-5; J: TRBJ1-5; DNA: TGTGCCAGCAGTTACGGGCAGGAGTCGAATCAGCCCCAGCATTTT; CDR3: CASSYGQESNQPQHF
D: TRBD1; size: NA; V: TRBV7-8; J: TRBJ1-2; DNA: TGTGCCAGCAGCTCCCGGGACAGGCCCCGTACCGTTAACTATGGCTACACCTTC; CDR3: CASSSRDRPRTVNYGYTF
D: NA; size: NA; V: TRBV6-5; J: TRBJ1-1; DNA: TGTGCCAGCAGTTACGGGGGGCGTTGGAACACTGAAGCTTTCTTT; CDR3: CASSYGGRWNTEAFF
D: NA; size: once; V: TRBV5-1; J: TRBJ2-7; DNA: TGCGCCAGCAGCTTTGGCCGTGGGGTTCTCTCCTACGAGCAGTACTTC; CDR3: CASSFGRGVLSYEQYF
D: NA; size: NA; V: TRBV7-6; J: TRBJ2-3; DNA: TGTGCCAGCAGACCGAGGGCTAGCTATTCCACAGATACGCAGTATTTT; CDR3: CASRPRASYSTDTQYF
D: NA; size: NA; V: TRBV6-2/TRBV6-3; J: TRBJ1-2; DNA: TGTGCCAGCAGTTACTCGACGGGGGCCAGCTATGGCTACACCTTC; CDR3: CASSYSTGASYGYTF
D: NA; size: NA; V: TRBV11-3; J: TRBJ2-3; DNA: TGTGCCAGCAGCCTTGGGACTGGCACAGATACGCAGTATTTT; CDR3: CASSLGTGTDTQYF
D: NA; size: once; V: TRBV5-4; J: TRBJ2-7; DNA: TGTGCCAGCAGCTTGTTGAACGAGCAGTACTTC; CDR3: CASSLLNEQYF
D: NA; size: NA; V: TRBV25-1; J: TRBJ2-3; DNA: TGTGCCAGCACCCCCCCGACCACAGATACGCAGTATTTT; CDR3: CASTPPTTDTQYF
D: NA; size: NA; V: TRBV19; J: TRBJ2-1; DNA: TGTGCCAGTAGTATCACCCCCCCTAGTCCCAATGAGCAGTTCTTC; CDR3: CASSITPPSPNEQFF
D: TRBD1; size: NA; V: TRBV5-6; J: TRBJ2-7; DNA: TGTGCCAGCAGGGGGGACAGAGCCTACGAGCAGTACTTC; CDR3: CASRGDRAYEQYF
D: TRBD1; size: NA; V: TRBV7-8; J: TRBJ1-1; DNA: TGTGCCAGCAGCTTAGCGACAGGGAGGCTGATGGTGACTGAAGCTTTCTTT; CDR3: CASSLATGRLMVTEAFF
D: NA; size: NA; V: TRBV3-1/TRBV3-2; J: TRBJ1-1; DNA: TGTGCCAGCAGCCAAGGCTCAGAGAACACTGAAGCTTTCTTT; CDR3: CASSQGSENTEAFF
D: NA; size: NA; V: TRBV2; J: TRBJ1-2; DNA: TGTGCCAGCAGTAGAGACATCCTTAACTATGGCTACACCTTC; CDR3: CASSRDILNYGYTF
D: NA; size: NA; V: TRBV6-2/TRBV6-3; J: TRBJ1-1; DNA: TGTGCCAGCAGTTACTCCTCTGAAGCTTTCTTT; CDR3: CASSYSSEAFF
D: TRBD2; size: NA; V: TRBV9; J: TRBJ2-5; DNA: TGTGCCAGCAGCTTCGGGACTAGCGGTCAAGAGACCCAGTACTTC; CDR3: CASSFGTSGQETQYF
D: NA; size: NA; V: TRBV3-1/TRBV3-2; J: TRBJ1-1; DNA: TGTGCCAGCAGCCAAGGGGGAGGACCCGGAGGGGCTGAAGCTTTCTTT; CDR3: CASSQGGGPGGAEAFF
D: NA; size: NA; V: TRBV2; J: TRBJ2-7; DNA: TGTGCCAGCAGGGAGACCAATCCAAACTACGAGCAGTACTTC; CDR3: CASRETNPNYEQYF
D: TRBD1; size: NA; V: TRBV24-1; J: TRBJ1-2; DNA: TGTGCCACCAGTGATCCGGGACAGGCCTATGGCTACACCTTC; CDR3: CATSDPGQAYGYTF
D: NA; size: NA; V: TRBV7-9; J: TRBJ2-2; DNA: TGTGCCAGCAGCCAGGTCGGGGCCGGGGAGCTGTTTTTT; CDR3: CASSQVGAGELFF
D: NA; size: NA; V: TRBV7-3; J: TRBJ2-5; DNA: TGTGCCAGCAGCCTTGAACGAGGGTCGGAGACCCAGTACTTC; CDR3: CASSLERGSETQYF
D: NA; size: NA; V: TRBV6-1; J: TRBJ1-4; DNA: TGTGCCAGCAGTGTAGCCATTAATGAAAAACTGTTTTTT; CDR3: CASSVAINEKLFF
D: NA; size: NA; V: TRBV7-2; J: TRBJ2-1; DNA: TGTGCCACCAAAGTTTTCAATTCCTACAATGAGCAGTTCTTC; CDR3: CATKVFNSYNEQFF
D: TRBD1; size: NA; V: TRBV7-9; J: TRBJ1-1; DNA: TGTGCCAGCAGCCGGGACAGGGGGCGAGCTTTCTTT; CDR3: CASSRDRGRAFF
D: NA; size: NA; V: TRBV28; J: TRBJ1-1; DNA: TGTGCCAGCAGTCCCCGCGGGGCCCTCCGCCCTGAAGCTTTCTTT; CDR3: CASSPRGALRPEAFF